This is a list of T cell receptor beta chains from one sample in a study of cytomegalovirus exposure and HLA in healthy donors. The method was immunoSEQ multiplex PCR; TCRdb's version includes in-frame clones alone and lacks a portion of them. The repertoire holds some 140,000 clones, with 85% to 90% as singletons. The sequenced material came from PBMCs. These receptors were collected from a young man in good health and CMV-seronegative. CDR3s include the opening cysteine and the closing phenylalanine or tryptophan. A D gene is named only where the DNA matches it firmly. Size is stated for part of the rows, as once, few or many counts, or as a class when the clone is expanded.

-	TRBV5-1	TRBJ2-2	-	CASSQTGPGELFF	TGCGCCAGCAGCCAAACAGGGCCCGGGGAGCTGTTTTTT
-	TRBV7-6	TRBJ1-1	-	CASSSSITRGAMAEAFF	TGTGCCAGCAGCTCCTCAATCACCCGGGGGGCTATGGCTGAAGCTTTCTTT
-	TRBV7-9	TRBJ1-3	-	CASSFIIPGTGNTIYF	TGTGCCAGCAGCTTTATAATCCCCGGGACTGGAAACACCATATATTTT
-	TRBV11-2	TRBJ2-3	TRBD2	CASSPLAVRVTQYF	TGTGCCAGCAGCCCTCTAGCGGTTCGCGTTACGCAGTATTTT
-	TRBV5-1	TRBJ2-5	-	CASSWTFQRGETQYF	TGCGCCAGCAGCTGGACCTTCCAGAGAGGGGAGACCCAGTACTTC
few	TRBV6-5	TRBJ2-7	TRBD2	CASSRPSGRADEQYF	TGTGCCAGCAGTCGCCCTAGCGGGAGGGCGGACGAGCAGTACTTC
-	TRBV15	TRBJ1-1	-	CATSRDFPGPNTEAFF	TGTGCCACCAGCAGAGATTTTCCAGGGCCGAACACTGAAGCTTTCTTT
-	TRBV15	TRBJ2-1	-	CATSSRLGSQFF	TGTGCCACCAGCAGCAGACTGGGTTCCCAGTTCTTC
-	TRBV2	TRBJ2-5	TRBD2	CASGTSGGYETQYF	TGTGCCAGCGGGACTAGCGGGGGGTACGAGACCCAGTACTTC
-	TRBV7-2	TRBJ1-2	-	CASSILGGGPNF	TGTGCCAGCAGCATCCTGGGGGGAGGCCCTAACTTC
-	TRBV5-1	TRBJ1-5	TRBD1	CASSLGPGGSNQPQHF	TGCGCCAGCAGCTTGGGGCCAGGGGGTAGCAATCAGCCCCAGCATTTT
-	TRBV2	TRBJ2-4	TRBD2	CASSLTSGTQNIQYF	TGTGCCAGCAGTTTGACTAGCGGGACGCAAAACATTCAGTACTTC